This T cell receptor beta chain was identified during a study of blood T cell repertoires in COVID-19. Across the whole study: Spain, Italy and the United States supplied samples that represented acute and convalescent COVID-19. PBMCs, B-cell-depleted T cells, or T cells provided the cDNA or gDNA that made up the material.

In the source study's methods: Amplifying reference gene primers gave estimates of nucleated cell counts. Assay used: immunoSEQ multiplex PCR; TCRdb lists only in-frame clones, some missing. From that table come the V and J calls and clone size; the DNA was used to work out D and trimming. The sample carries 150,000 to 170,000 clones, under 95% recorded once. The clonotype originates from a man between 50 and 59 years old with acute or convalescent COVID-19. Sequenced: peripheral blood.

DNA for the CDR3: TGTGCCAGCAGGGGACAGGGGGAGGTTTATGGCTACACCTTC. Translation gives CASRGQGEVYGYTF. The rearrangement uses TRBV27 and TRBJ1-2, with 11 bases that match TRBD1. CDR1 is MNHEY, CDR2 SMNVEV, per germline (reference sequence). The J segment lost 5 bases and the V segment lost 6 bases, leaving 5 bases of the junction unmatched. CDR3 length equals 14 residues.